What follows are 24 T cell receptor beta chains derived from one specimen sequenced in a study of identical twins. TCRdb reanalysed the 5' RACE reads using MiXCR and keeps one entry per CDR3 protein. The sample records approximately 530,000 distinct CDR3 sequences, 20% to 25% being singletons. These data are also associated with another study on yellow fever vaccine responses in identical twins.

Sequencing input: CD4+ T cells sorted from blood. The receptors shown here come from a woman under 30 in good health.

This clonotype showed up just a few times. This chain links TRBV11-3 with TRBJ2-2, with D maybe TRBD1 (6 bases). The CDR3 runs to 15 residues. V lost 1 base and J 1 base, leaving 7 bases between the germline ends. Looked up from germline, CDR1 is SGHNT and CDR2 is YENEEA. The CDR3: CASSLGTENTGELFF. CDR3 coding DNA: TGTGCCAGCAGCTTAGGGACAGAGAACACCGGGGAGCTGTTTTTT.

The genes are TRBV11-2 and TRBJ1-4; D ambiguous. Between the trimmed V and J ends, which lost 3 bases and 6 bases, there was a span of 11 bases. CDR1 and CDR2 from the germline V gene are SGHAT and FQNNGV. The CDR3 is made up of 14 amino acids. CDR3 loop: CASSLSVRHEKLFF. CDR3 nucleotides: TGTGCCAGCAGCTTGTCGGTTCGGCATGAAAAACTGTTTTTT.

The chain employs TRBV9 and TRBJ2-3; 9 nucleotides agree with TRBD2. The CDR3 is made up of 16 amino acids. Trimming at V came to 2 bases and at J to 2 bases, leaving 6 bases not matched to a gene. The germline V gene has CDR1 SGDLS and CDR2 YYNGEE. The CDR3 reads CASSVTSGNPTDTQYF. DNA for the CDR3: TGTGCCAGCAGCGTGACTAGCGGCAATCCCACAGATACGCAGTATTTT.

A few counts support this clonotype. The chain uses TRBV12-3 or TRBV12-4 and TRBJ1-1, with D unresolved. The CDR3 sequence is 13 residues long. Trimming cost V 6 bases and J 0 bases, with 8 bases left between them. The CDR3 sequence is CASRTAMNTEAFF. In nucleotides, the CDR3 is TGTGCCAGCAGAACAGCCATGAACACTGAAGCTTTCTTT.

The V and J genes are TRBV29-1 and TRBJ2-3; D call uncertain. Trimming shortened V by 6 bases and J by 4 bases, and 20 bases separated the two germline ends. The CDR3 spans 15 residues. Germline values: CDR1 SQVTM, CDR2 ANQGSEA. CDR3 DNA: TGCAGCGTGCCCGGGTCCCCACTCGTGGCAGATACGCAGTATTTT. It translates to CSVPGSPLVADTQYF.

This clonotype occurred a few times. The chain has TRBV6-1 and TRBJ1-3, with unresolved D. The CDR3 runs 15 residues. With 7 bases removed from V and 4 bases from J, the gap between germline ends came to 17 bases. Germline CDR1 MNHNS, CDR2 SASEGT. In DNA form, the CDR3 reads TGTGCCAGCACTCAAGGTCGGTTGGCGGGAAACACCATATATTTT. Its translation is CASTQGRLAGNTIYF.

Here the CDR3 DNA reads TGTGCCAGCAGTTACTCGCCCGGGATTCAGCCCCAGCATTTT. Translating it yields CASSYSPGIQPQHF. The chain links TRBV6-5 to TRBJ1-5; the D is unclear. The CDR3 consists of 14 residues. Germline V CDR1 and CDR2: MNHEY, SVGAGI. Trimming pared 0 bases from V and 6 bases from J, leaving 9 bases between.

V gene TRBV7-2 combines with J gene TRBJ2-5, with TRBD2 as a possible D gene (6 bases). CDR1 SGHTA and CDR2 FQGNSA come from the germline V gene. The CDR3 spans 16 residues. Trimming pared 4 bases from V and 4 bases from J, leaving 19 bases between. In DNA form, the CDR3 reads TGTGCCAGCAGCTCTAGCACCGGGTTTAGCGGAGAGACCCAGTACTTC. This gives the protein CASSSSTGFSGETQYF.

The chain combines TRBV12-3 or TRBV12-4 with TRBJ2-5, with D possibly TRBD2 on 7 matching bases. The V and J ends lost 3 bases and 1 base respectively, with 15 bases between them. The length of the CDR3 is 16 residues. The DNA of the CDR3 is TGTGCCAGCAGTTTGGTCGGGGGGCGTTTCCAAGAGACCCAGTACTTC. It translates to CASSLVGGRFQETQYF.

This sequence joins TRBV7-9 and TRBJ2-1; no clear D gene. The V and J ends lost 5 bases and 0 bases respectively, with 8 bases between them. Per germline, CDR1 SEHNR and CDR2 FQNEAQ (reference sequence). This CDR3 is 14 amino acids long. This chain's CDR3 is CASSPEASYNEQFF. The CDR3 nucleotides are TGTGCCAGCAGCCCCGAGGCCTCCTACAATGAGCAGTTCTTC.

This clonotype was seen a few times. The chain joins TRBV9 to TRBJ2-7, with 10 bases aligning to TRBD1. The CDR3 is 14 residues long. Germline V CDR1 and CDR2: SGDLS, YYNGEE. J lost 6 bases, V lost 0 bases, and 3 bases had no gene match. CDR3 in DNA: TGTGCCAGCAGCGTAGAGACAGGGGGCGGCGAGCAGTACTTC. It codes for CASSVETGGGEQYF.

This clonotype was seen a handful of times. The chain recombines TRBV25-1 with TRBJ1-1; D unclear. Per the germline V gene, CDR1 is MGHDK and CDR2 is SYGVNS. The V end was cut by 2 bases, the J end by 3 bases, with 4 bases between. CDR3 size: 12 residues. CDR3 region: CASSEGYTEAFF. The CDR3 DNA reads TGTGCCAGCAGTGAAGGGTACACTGAAGCTTTCTTT.

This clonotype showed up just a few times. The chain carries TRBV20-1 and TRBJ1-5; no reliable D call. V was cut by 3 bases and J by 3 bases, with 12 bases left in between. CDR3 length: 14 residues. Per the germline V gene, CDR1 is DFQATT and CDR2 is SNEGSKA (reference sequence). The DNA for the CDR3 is TGCAGTGCTAGCACTACAGTGCCCAATCAGCCCCAGCATTTT. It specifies CSASTTVPNQPQHF.

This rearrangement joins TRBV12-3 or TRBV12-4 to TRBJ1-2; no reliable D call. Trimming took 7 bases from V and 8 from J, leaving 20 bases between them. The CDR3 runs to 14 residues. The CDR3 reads CASNPSGPGGGYTF. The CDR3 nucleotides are TGTGCCAGCAACCCCTCCGGGCCAGGAGGAGGCTACACCTTC.

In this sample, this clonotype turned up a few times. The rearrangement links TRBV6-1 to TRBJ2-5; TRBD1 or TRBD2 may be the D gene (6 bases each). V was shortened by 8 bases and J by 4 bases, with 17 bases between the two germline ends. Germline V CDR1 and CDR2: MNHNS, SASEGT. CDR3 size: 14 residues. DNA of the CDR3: TGTGCCAGCCTCCCGAGGGGGGCAGGAGAGACCCAGTACTTC. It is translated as CASLPRGAGETQYF.

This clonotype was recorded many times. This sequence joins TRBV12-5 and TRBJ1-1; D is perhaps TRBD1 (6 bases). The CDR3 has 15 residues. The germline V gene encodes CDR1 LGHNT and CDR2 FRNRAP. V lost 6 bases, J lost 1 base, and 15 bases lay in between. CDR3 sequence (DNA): TGTGCTAGTGGATTATCTTCGGGACAGAACACTGAAGCTTTCTTT. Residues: CASGLSSGQNTEAFF.

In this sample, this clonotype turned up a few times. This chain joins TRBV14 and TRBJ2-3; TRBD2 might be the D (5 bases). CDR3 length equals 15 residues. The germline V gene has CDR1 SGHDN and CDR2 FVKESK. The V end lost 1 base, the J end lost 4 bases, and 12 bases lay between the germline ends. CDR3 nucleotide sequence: TGTGCCAGCAGCCAAGGAGGGTTCAGCGCAGATACGCAGTATTTT. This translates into CASSQGGFSADTQYF.

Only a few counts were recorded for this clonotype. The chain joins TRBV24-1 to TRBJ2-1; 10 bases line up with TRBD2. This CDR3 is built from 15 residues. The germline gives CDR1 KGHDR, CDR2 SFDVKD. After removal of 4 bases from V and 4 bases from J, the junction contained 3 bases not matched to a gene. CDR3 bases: TGTGCCACCAGTGACCGTAGCGGGAGGTACAATGAGCAGTTCTTC. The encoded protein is CATSDRSGRYNEQFF.

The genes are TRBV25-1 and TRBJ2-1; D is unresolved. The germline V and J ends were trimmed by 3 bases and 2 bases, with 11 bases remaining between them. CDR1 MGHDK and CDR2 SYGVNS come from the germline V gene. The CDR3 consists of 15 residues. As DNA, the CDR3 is TGTGCCAGCAGTGACCCCCGTGTGACCTACAATGAGCAGTTCTTC. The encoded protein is CASSDPRVTYNEQFF.

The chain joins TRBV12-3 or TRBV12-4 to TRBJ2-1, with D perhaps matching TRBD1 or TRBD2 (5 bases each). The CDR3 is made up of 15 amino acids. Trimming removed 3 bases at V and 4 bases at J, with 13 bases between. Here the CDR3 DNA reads TGTGCCAGCAGTTTCGGGCAGGGAGTATACAATGAGCAGTTCTTC. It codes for CASSFGQGVYNEQFF.

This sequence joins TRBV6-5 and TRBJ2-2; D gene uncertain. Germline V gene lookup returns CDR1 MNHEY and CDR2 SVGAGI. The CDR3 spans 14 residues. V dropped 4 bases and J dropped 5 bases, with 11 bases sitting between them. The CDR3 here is CASSSLYSTGELFF. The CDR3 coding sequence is TGTGCCAGCAGTTCGCTCTACTCGACCGGGGAGCTGTTTTTT.

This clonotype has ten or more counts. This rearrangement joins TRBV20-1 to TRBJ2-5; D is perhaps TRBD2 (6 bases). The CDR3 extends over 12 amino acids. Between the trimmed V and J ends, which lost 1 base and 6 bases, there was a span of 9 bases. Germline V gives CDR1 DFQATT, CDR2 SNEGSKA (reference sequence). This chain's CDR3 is CSARGLDQTQYF. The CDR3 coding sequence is TGCAGTGCTAGAGGACTAGATCAGACCCAGTACTTC.

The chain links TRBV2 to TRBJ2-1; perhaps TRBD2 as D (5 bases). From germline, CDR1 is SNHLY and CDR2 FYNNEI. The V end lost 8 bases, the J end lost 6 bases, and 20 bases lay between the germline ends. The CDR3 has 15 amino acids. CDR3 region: CASPPFRGLGNEQFF. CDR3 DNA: TGTGCCAGCCCACCCTTCCGCGGGTTGGGCAATGAGCAGTTCTTC. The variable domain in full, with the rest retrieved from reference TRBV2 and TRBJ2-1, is EPEVTQTPSHQVTQMGQEVILRCVPISNHLYFYWYRQILGQKVEFLVSFYNNEISEKSEIFDDQFSVERPDGSNFTLKIRSTKLEDSAMYFCASPPFRGLGNEQFFGPGTRLTVL.

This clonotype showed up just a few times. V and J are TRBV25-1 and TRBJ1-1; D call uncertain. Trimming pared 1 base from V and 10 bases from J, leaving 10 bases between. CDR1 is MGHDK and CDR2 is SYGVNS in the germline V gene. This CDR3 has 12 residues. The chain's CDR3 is CASSEFSGGAFF. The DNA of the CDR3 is TGTGCCAGCAGTGAATTCTCCGGTGGAGCTTTCTTT.